This T cell receptor beta chain came from a study of neoadjuvant anti-PD-1 for oral cavity cancer. With 4 bases clipped from V and 1 base from J, the junction kept 12 bases outside the gene matches. The CDR3 has 20 residues. Germline values: CDR1 KGHSH, CDR2 LQKENI. The method was immunoSEQ multiplex PCR; TCRdb's version includes in-frame clones alone and lacks a portion of them. The repertoire holds approximately 42,000 clones, 77% seen once, with around 4.8% in the top ten. Time point specified: after neoadjuvant nivolumab, at surgical resection. The chain links TRBV18 to TRBJ1-6, with TRBD1 matching over 11 bases. This specimen was PBMCs, taken after nivolumab (anti-PD-1) treatment. The TCR comes from a person between 40 and 79 years old with oral cavity squamous cell carcinoma. The chain's CDR3 is CASSLYHRTGGSSYNSPLHF. The DNA of the CDR3 is TGTGCCAGCTCACTATACCACAGGACAGGGGGCAGTTCCTATAATTCACCCCTCCACTTT.